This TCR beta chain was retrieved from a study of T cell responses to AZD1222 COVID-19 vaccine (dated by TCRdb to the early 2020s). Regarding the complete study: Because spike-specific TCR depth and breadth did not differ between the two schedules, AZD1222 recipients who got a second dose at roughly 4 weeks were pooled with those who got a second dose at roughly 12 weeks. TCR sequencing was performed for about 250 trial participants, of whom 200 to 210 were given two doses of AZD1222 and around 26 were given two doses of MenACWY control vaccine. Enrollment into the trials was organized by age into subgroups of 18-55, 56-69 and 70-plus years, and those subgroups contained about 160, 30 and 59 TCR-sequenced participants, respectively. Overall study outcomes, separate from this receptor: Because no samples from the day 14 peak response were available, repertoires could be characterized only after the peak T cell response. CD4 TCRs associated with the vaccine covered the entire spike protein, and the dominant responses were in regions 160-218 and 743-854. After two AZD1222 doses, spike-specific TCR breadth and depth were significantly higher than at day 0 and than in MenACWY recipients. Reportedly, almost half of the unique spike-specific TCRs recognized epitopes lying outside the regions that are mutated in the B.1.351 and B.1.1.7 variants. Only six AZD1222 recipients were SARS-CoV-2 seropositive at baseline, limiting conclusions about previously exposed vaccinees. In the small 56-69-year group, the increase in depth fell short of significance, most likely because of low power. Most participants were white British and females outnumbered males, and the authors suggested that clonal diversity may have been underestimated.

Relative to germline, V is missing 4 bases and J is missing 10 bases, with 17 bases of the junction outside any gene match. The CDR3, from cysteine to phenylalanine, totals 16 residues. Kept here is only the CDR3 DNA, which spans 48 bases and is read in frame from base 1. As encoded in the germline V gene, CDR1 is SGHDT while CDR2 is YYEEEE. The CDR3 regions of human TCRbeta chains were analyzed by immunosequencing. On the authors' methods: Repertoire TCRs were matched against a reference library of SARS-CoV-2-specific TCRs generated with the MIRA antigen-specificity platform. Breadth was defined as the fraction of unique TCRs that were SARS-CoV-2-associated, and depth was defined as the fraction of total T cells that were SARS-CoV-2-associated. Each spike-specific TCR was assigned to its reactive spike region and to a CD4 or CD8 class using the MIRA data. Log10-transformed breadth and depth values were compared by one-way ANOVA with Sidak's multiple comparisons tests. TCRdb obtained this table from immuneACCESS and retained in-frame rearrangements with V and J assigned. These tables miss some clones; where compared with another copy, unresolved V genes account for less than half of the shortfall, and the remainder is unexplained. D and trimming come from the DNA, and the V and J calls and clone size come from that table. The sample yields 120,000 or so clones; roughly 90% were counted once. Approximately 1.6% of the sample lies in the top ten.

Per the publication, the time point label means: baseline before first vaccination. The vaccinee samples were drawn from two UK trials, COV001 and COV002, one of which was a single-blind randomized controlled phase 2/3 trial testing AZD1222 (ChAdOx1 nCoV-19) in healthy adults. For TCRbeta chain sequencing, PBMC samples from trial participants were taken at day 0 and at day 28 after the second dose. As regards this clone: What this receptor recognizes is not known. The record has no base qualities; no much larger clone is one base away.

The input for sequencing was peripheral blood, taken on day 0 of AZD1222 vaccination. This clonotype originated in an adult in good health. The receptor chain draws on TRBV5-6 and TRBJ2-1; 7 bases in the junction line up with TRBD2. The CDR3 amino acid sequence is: CASSRVTSAGLEEQFF. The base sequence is TGTGCCAGCAGCCGCGTCACTAGCGCGGGACTCGAGGAGCAGTTCTTC.